This paragraph covers one T cell receptor beta chain sequence. Its antigen is still unknown. No base quality information exists; no much larger clone differs at one position. The data were obtained in a study of blood T cell repertoires in COVID-19 (dated by TCRdb to 2018 to 2020). About the study as a whole: Collaborator samples came from the United States, Italy and Spain and covered acute and convalescent phases of COVID-19. Where available, HLA class I and class II types were obtained from metadata supplied by the sample provider rather than from assay-based typing. The sample metadata nearly always contained a de-identified subject ID, COVID-19 status, age in years and sex. Subjects who had been exposed to COVID-19, were actively infected with it, or had recovered from it provided the deeply sampled blood TCRbeta repertoires that made up the dataset. The prospective study material was composed of cDNA or gDNA derived from T cells, B-cell-depleted T cells, or PBMCs. The samples were drawn from two sources: the first 160 participants of the ongoing ImmuneRACE study, and about 1,300 subjects contributed by 6 global collaborators. The repertoires were released in a freely available public database intended as a resource for research on the immune response to SARS-CoV-2.

At one collaborating source in Seattle, patients were enrolled during active infection and were followed longitudinally through the course of disease. Each collaborating institution followed its own protocols to collect whole blood in K2EDTA tubes. For TCRbeta analysis, collaborators shipped samples as frozen whole blood, isolated PBMCs, or DNA extracted from either of those sample types. The paper as a whole reports these results and caveats: The amount of clinical and demographic metadata varied by source and participant and was provided uncurated.

A distance of 12 bases separates the germline ends of V and J, which lose 6 bases and 3 bases respectively. The cysteine opens and the phenylalanine closes a CDR3 of 14 amino acids. The kept DNA is CDR3 alone, 42 bases in frame from the first base. Looking up the germline V gene yields CDR1 WSHSY and CDR2 SAAADI. TCRbeta CDR3 regions were amplified from genomic DNA using the immunoSEQ Assay, a bias-controlled multiplex PCR. The authors processed their data as follows. Nucleated cell counts per sample were estimated from amplification of reference gene primers within the assay. To quantify the absolute abundance of each unique TCRbeta CDR3 rearrangement, sequence reads were collapsed and filtered. Productive Simpson clonality was computed per sample as the square root of Simpson's diversity index over productive rearrangements. Drawn from immuneACCESS, this table holds only the in-frame rearrangements with V and J called that TCRdb kept. Clones are partly lost; checked studies trace under half to an unresolved V gene and leave the rest unexplained. V, J and clone size reflect that table, while D and trimming were determined from the DNA. A total of 150,000 to 250,000 clones appear in this sample, 70% to 80% of them only once. Approximately 5.9% of the sample is held by the ten biggest clonotypes.

Sample: peripheral blood. The receptor comes from a woman between 40 and 55 years old with COVID-19, enrolled during active disease. This chain joins TRBV10-2 to TRBJ2-1; the D region possibly corresponds to TRBD2 (5 bases align). CDR3 protein: CASSPRDFYNEQFF. The DNA is as follows: TGCGCCAGCAGCCCCCGGGATTTCTACAATGAGCAGTTCTTC.